The 24 T cell receptor beta chains below all came from one sample that was sequenced in a study of blood T cell repertoires in COVID-19. Repertoires were generated with immunoSEQ multiplex PCR, while TCRdb's copy carries only in-frame clones and drops some. The table records about 12,000 clones, over 85% of them present only once. Input material: peripheral blood. Receptors were obtained from a man in his 70s with active COVID-19.

The chain joins TRBV11-3 to TRBJ2-5; 7 nucleotides match TRBD1. Germline assignment: CDR1 SGHNT and CDR2 YENEEA. Trimming cost V 5 bases and J 5 bases; bases outside gene matches: 11. This CDR3 contains 15 residues. In DNA, the CDR3 is TGTGCCAGCAGCCAAACTCGACAGGGACGGGAGACCCAGTACTTC. This sequence encodes CASSQTRQGRETQYF.

Written as DNA, the CDR3 is TGTGGCGGCCCGACAGGGGAACAGTACAATGAGCAGTTCTTC. The encoded protein is CGGPTGEQYNEQFF. This rearrangement joins TRBV9 to TRBJ2-1, with 8 positions matching TRBD1. The V gene's germline CDR1 is SGDLS and CDR2 YYNGEE. The CDR3 length is 14 residues.

The chain combines TRBV18 with TRBJ2-1; possible D gene TRBD1, 6 bases. The CDR3 runs to 13 residues. CDR1 is KGHSH, CDR2 LQKENI, per germline. The ends were cut back, 2 bases at V and 5 bases at J, with 7 bases in the middle. The CDR3 nucleotides read TGTGCCAGCTCACCATACAGGGACAATGAGCAGTTCTTC. It translates to CASSPYRDNEQFF.

This sequence joins TRBV4-1 and TRBJ2-7; 7 bases map to TRBD1. This CDR3 comprises 14 residues. V dropped 2 bases and J dropped 3; count of bases not matched to a gene: 4. Germline values: CDR1 MGHRA, CDR2 YSYEKL. The CDR3 nucleotides are TGCGCCAGCAGCCAATTGACAGGGAGCTACGAGCAGTACTTC. This sequence encodes CASSQLTGSYEQYF.

This chain joins TRBV30 and TRBJ1-5; unclear D gene. Germline V lookup: CDR1 GTSNPN, CDR2 SVGIG (reference sequence). With 5 bases removed from V and 6 bases from J, the gap between germline ends came to 20 bases. The CDR3 is 15 residues long. DNA of the CDR3: TGTGCCTGGGGTGAGGGCAGTCTAGTCGGTCAGCCCCAGCATTTT. Protein product: CAWGEGSLVGQPQHF.

The chain carries TRBV6-5 and TRBJ2-3; 10 bases line up with TRBD2. CDR1 and CDR2 from the germline V gene are MNHEY and SVGAGI. The length of the CDR3 is 16 residues. J gave up 6 bases and V 4 bases, and 10 bases lay outside the gene matches. The CDR3, as DNA: TGTGCCAGCAGTTCAGGAGCGGGAGGGCCCTCGGATACGCAGTATTTT. This codes for CASSSGAGGPSDTQYF.

The CDR3 DNA is TGCAGCGTTGGGGGGGTTCTTAATGAAAAACTGTTTTTT. Residues: CSVGGVLNEKLFF. J is TRBJ1-4 and V is TRBV29-1; a possible D gene is TRBD1 (5 bases). This CDR3 contains 13 residues. V shed 4 bases and J shed 4 bases, with 10 bases lying between them. The germline gives CDR1 SQVTM, CDR2 ANQGSEA.

This clone was detected only once. The rearrangement links TRBV7-2 to TRBJ1-5; unclear D gene. With 1 base removed from V and 4 bases from J, the gap between germline ends came to 8 bases. CDR1 and CDR2 from the germline V gene are SGHTA and FQGNSA. This CDR3 is built from 14 residues. CDR3: CASSLGSGNQPQHF. CDR3 coding DNA: TGTGCCAGCAGCTTAGGTTCGGGGAATCAGCCCCAGCATTTT. Based on the CDR3 plus reference TRBV7-2 and TRBJ1-5, the full variable domain is GAGVSQSPSNKVTEKGKDVELRCDPISGHTALYWYRQSLGQGLEFLIYFQGNSAPDKSGLPSDRFSAERTGGSVSTLTIQRTQQEDSAVYLCASSLGSGNQPQHFGDGTRLSIL.

This CDR3 reads CASSELVGGRANEQFF. Here the CDR3 DNA reads TGTGCCAGCAGTGAATTAGTGGGCGGGAGGGCCAATGAGCAGTTCTTC. The rearrangement joins TRBV25-1 to TRBJ2-1; the match to TRBD2 covers 9 bases. V shed 1 base, J shed 6 bases, and the junction held 7 bases outside the gene matches. CDR3 length: 16 residues. Germline V gene lookup returns CDR1 MGHDK and CDR2 SYGVNS. Filled out from reference TRBV25-1 and TRBJ2-1, the complete variable domain reads EADIYQTPRYLVIGTGKKITLECSQTMGHDKMYWYQQDPGMELHLIHYSYGVNSTEKGDLSSESTVSRIRTEHFPLTLESARPSHTSQYLCASSELVGGRANEQFFGPGTRLTVL.

This sequence joins TRBV11-2 and TRBJ2-1; D may be TRBD2 (5 bases). Germline V gives CDR1 SGHAT, CDR2 FQNNGV. This CDR3 is 15 amino acids long. The V end lost 5 bases, the J end lost 8 bases, and 19 bases lay between the germline ends. The CDR3 sequence is CASSPGATLVDEQFF. The CDR3 region has the DNA TGTGCCAGCAGCCCTGGCGCCACACTAGTTGATGAGCAGTTCTTC.

The gene calls are TRBV18 and TRBJ1-2; TRBD1 matches at 7 bases. The length of the CDR3 is 15 residues. Per germline, CDR1 KGHSH and CDR2 LQKENI. V trimming: 4 bases; J trimming: 3 bases; junction bases outside the gene matches: 8. In DNA form, the CDR3 reads TGTGCCAGCTCACTTCGACAGGGAAGCGACTATGGCTACACCTTC. Translation gives CASSLRQGSDYGYTF.

This chain joins TRBV12-5 and TRBJ1-1; 7 bases line up with TRBD1. Germline-derived CDR1 and CDR2 are LGHNT and FRNRAP. This CDR3 contains 14 residues. V shed 6 bases and J 7 bases; nucleotides not matched to a gene: 11. CDR3: CASGPGQCVFEAFF. Here the CDR3 DNA reads TGTGCTAGTGGGCCGGGACAGTGTGTGTTTGAAGCTTTCTTT.

V and J are TRBV9 and TRBJ2-3; D perhaps matches TRBD2 (6 bases). The CDR3 spans 15 residues. In germline, CDR1 is SGDLS, CDR2 YYNGEE. The ends were cut back, 4 bases at V and 2 bases at J, with 14 bases in the middle. The CDR3 DNA is TGTGCCAGCAGCTCCTCTATGGACTACACAGATACGCAGTATTTT. Its translation: CASSSSMDYTDTQYF.

The V and J genes are TRBV9 and TRBJ2-2; 9 positions match TRBD1. The ends lost 3 bases at V and 6 bases at J; junction bases unmatched: 9. The CDR3 runs to 16 residues. Germline V gives CDR1 SGDLS, CDR2 YYNGEE. CDR3 region: CASSGTGAGGAGELFF. In nucleotides, the CDR3 is TGTGCCAGCAGCGGGACAGGGGCCGGGGGAGCCGGGGAGCTGTTTTTT.

The count of this clone is one. The chain couples TRBV6-1 to TRBJ1-4; unclear D gene. This CDR3 contains 13 residues. The germline CDR1 and CDR2 sequences are MNHNS and SASEGT. With 3 bases removed from V and 5 bases from J, the gap between germline ends came to 7 bases. In DNA form, the CDR3 reads TGTGCCAGCAGTGAGGTGGAGAATGAAAAACTGTTTTTT. It specifies CASSEVENEKLFF.

The chain combines TRBV19 with TRBJ1-4; 12 bases match TRBD1. Germline CDR1 reads LNHDA; CDR2 reads SQIVND (reference sequence). The CDR3 is 15 amino acids. The V segment lost 5 bases and the J segment 8 bases; nucleotides outside the gene matches: 6. The CDR3 here is CASSPRDRGPEKLFF. The CDR3 DNA reads TGTGCCAGTAGTCCCCGGGACAGGGGGCCGGAAAAACTGTTTTTT.

This clone came up once. The V gene is TRBV6-4, the J gene TRBJ2-3, with D possibly matching TRBD1 (5 bases). Germline-derived CDR1 and CDR2 are MRHNA and SNTAGT. There are 15 residues in the CDR3. Deletions cut 3 bases from V and 3 bases from J, with 13 bases between. The CDR3 DNA reads as TGTGCCAGCAGTGATGGACGGACATCAACAGATACGCAGTATTTT. This encodes CASSDGRTSTDTQYF.

Only one count was recorded for this clone. The V and J genes are TRBV6-4 and TRBJ2-3; weak D call: TRBD2 (6 bases). Germline V CDR1 and CDR2: MRHNA, SNTAGT. CDR3 length: 15 residues. The germline V and J ends were trimmed by 3 bases and 1 base, with 11 bases remaining between them. CDR3 residues: CASSDQPGGTDTQYF. Written as DNA, the CDR3 is TGTGCCAGCAGTGATCAGCCGGGGGGCACAGATACGCAGTATTTT.

The chain joins TRBV25-1 to TRBJ1-3; D is unclear. The V end was cut by 1 base, the J end by 2 bases, with 9 bases between. CDR1 is MGHDK and CDR2 is SYGVNS in the germline V gene. The CDR3 loop spans 15 amino acids. The CDR3 bases are TGTGCCAGCAGTGAATTGGAGGCAGCTGGAAACACCATATATTTT. Translated: CASSELEAAGNTIYF.

The chain combines TRBV6-5 with TRBJ1-6, with 9 bases identical to TRBD1. Germline V CDR1 and CDR2: MNHEY, SVGAGI. V shed 10 bases, J shed 7 bases, and the junction held 8 bases outside the gene matches. This CDR3 is 14 amino acids long. CDR3: CATQQGALNSPLHF. The CDR3 DNA reads as TGTGCCACCCAACAGGGGGCTCTGAATTCACCCCTCCACTTT.

The DNA for the CDR3 is TGTGCCAGCAGCCACCCGACAGGGTTTAATTCACCCCTCCACTTT. Amino acid sequence: CASSHPTGFNSPLHF. J is TRBJ1-6 and V is TRBV11-2; 7 bases are a match to TRBD1. The CDR3 consists of 15 residues. Germline CDR1 and CDR2: SGHAT and FQNNGV. The V segment lost 5 bases and the J segment 6 bases; nucleotides outside the gene matches: 7.

The CDR3 sequence is CASSAGTLNEQFF. The CDR3 nucleotides are TGTGCCAGCAGTGCCGGGACTCTCAATGAGCAGTTCTTC. The V gene is TRBV2, the J gene TRBJ2-1, with a weak D call TRBD2 (6 bases). Per the germline V gene, CDR1 is SNHLY and CDR2 is FYNNEI. The CDR3 is made up of 13 amino acids. Trimming took 4 bases from V and 6 from J, leaving 10 bases between them.

The CDR3 spells CASSQRENYGYTF. CDR3 DNA: TGTGCCAGCAGCCAGCGGGAAAACTATGGCTACACCTTC. The rearrangement joins TRBV4-2 to TRBJ1-2; D remains unclear. With 3 bases removed from V and 2 bases from J, the gap between germline ends came to 7 bases. The CDR3 sequence is 13 residues long. Looked up from germline, CDR1 is LGHNA and CDR2 is YNFKEQ.

The chain links TRBV12-3 or TRBV12-4 to TRBJ2-2; 7 nucleotides match TRBD2. V shed 3 bases, J shed 5 bases, and the junction held 0 bases outside the gene matches. This CDR3 contains 13 residues. The CDR3 DNA follows: TGTGCCAGCAGTTTCGGGGGGACCGGGGAGCTGTTTTTT. Its protein product is CASSFGGTGELFF.